The source of this T cell receptor (beta chain) is a study of blood T cell repertoires in COVID-19. For the study at large: Specimens from acute and convalescent COVID-19 originated in the United States, Italy and Spain. From T cells, B-cell-depleted T cells, or PBMCs came the material, which was cDNA or gDNA.

The CDR3 runs 16 residues. The ends were cut back, 2 bases at V and 3 bases at J, with 17 bases in the middle. Per germline, CDR1 SEHNR and CDR2 FQNEAQ (reference sequence). Under the authors' procedure: Amplifying reference gene primers gave estimates of nucleated cell counts. TCRdb's table, derived via immunoSEQ multiplex PCR, lists solely in-frame clones and lacks some. D and trimming come from the DNA, and the V and J calls and clone size come from that table. Of over 400,000 clones listed, 75% to 90% were seen once; the top ten hold 1.4% to 1.5%. The TCR comes from a woman aged 25 to 39 with active or convalescent COVID-19. Sequenced: peripheral blood. This sequence joins TRBV7-9 and TRBJ2-7; TRBD2 is a possible D gene (5 bases). CDR3 sequence: CASSLSFGETRYEQYF. CDR3 sequence (DNA): TGTGCCAGCAGCTTAAGTTTCGGGGAAACCCGCTACGAGCAGTACTTC.